This TCR beta chain was documented in a study of control samples from healthy donors and cancer patients. Profiled with immunoSEQ multiplex PCR; TCRdb holds only in-frame clones, not every one. The table lists 84,000 or so clones, roughly 89% of them singletons. CDR1 and CDR2 (germline): WSHSY, SAAADI. The V gene lost 4 bases and the J gene lost 6 bases, with 12 bases spanning the gap. The CDR3 sequence is 13 residues long. The rearrangement links TRBV10-2 to TRBJ1-1; D possibly corresponds to TRBD1 (5 bases). The sequence derives from a man aged 25-45 years in good health. Specimen: blood. This chain's CDR3 is CASSGGGGAEAFF. CDR3 in DNA: TGCGCCAGCAGTGGGGGAGGAGGGGCTGAAGCTTTCTTT.